This passage covers 2 T cell receptor beta chains from one sample sequenced in a study of PD-1 blockade in classical Hodgkin lymphoma. With no exception, relapse followed autologous stem cell transplantation in all patients, and brentuximab vedotin exposure varied. Method: immunoSEQ multiplex PCR; TCRdb's copy keeps in-frame clones and lacks some. The data show 38,000 or so clones, 60% to 80% seen once. The sample was peripheral blood mononuclear cells (PBMCs), taken before the second cycle of nivolumab. The origin of the receptors is a human donor with classical Hodgkin lymphoma.

The CDR3 DNA follows: TGTGCCAGCAGTTCACAGGGGCGTCAGCCCCAGCATTTT. It translates to CASSSQGRQPQHF. The chain uses TRBV27 and TRBJ1-5; 7 bases fit TRBD1. CDR1 is MNHEY and CDR2 is SMNVEV in the germline V gene (reference sequence). The ends lost 4 bases at V and 6 bases at J; junction bases unmatched: 3. The CDR3 extends over 13 amino acids.

The chain recombines TRBV7-2 with TRBJ1-3; the D is unclear. The length of the CDR3 is 14 residues. V was cut by 1 base and J by 8 bases, with 12 bases left in between. CDR1 is SGHTA and CDR2 is FQGNSA in the germline V gene. The CDR3 DNA sequence: TGTGCCAGCAGCTTAGGGTTGTACTTAGACACCATATATTTT. Its protein product is CASSLGLYLDTIYF.